One sample yielded the 9 T cell receptor beta chains listed below, sequenced in a study of cytomegalovirus exposure and HLA in healthy donors. The PCR ran on 60 Vbeta and 13 Jbeta primers. Clones were read by immunoSEQ multiplex PCR, and TCRdb kept only the in-frame ones, dropping some. In the table there are 210,000 or so clones, under 80% of which are singletons. Sequenced sample: PBMCs. These receptors were taken from a girl aged 2 to 9 in good health and CMV-seronegative.

The V gene is TRBV7-9, the J gene TRBJ2-7, with 13 bases fitting TRBD2. The CDR3 runs 18 residues. The germline CDR1 and CDR2 sequences are SEHNR and FQNEAQ (reference sequence). Trimming removed 0 bases from V and 7 bases from J; junction bases left unmatched: 12. The CDR3 here is CASSLARLAGGPWVEQYF. CDR3 nucleotides: TGTGCCAGCAGCTTAGCCCGACTAGCGGGGGGCCCTTGGGTGGAGCAGTACTTC. Together with reference TRBV7-9 and TRBJ2-7, the CDR3 gives the full variable domain: DTGVSQNPRHKITKRGQNVTFRCDPISEHNRLYWYRQTLGQGPEFLTYFQNEAQLEKSRLLSDRFSAERPKGSFSTLEIQRTEQGDSAMYLCASSLARLAGGPWVEQYFGPGTRLTVT.

The chain joins TRBV7-6 to TRBJ2-5; D uncertain. V lost 2 bases, J lost 5 bases, and 9 bases lay in between. This CDR3 is built from 13 residues. CDR1 and CDR2 from the germline V gene are SGHVS and FNYEAQ. The CDR3 DNA reads as TGTGCCAGCAGCTTAATCCTGGAGGAGACCCAGTACTTC. Translated: CASSLILEETQYF. The complete variable domain, with remaining parts taken from reference TRBV7-6 and TRBJ2-5, reads GAGVSQSPRYKVTKRGQDVALRCDPISGHVSLYWYRQALGQGPEFLTYFNYEAQQDKSGLPNDRFSAERPEGSISTLTIQRTEQRDSAMYRCASSLILEETQYFGPGTRLLVL.

This clone was detected only once. V usage is TRBV4-2 and J usage is TRBJ1-5; tentative D call: TRBD1 (6 bases). The germline gives CDR1 LGHNA, CDR2 YNFKEQ. V was clipped by 0 bases and J by 2 bases, with 11 bases between them. The CDR3 spans 16 residues. In nucleotides, the CDR3 is TGTGCCAGCAGCCAAGATCTGGCAGGGGGCAATCAGCCCCAGCATTTT. Translated: CASSQDLAGGNQPQHF.

The chain links TRBV4-1 to TRBJ1-2; 7 positions match TRBD1. This CDR3 spans 15 amino acids. The V and J ends lost 2 bases and 7 bases, in that order; junction bases with no gene match: 10. Germline V lookup: CDR1 MGHRA, CDR2 YSYEKL. This chain's CDR3 is CASSQNDRAGSGYTF. The CDR3 bases are TGCGCCAGCAGCCAAAACGACAGGGCTGGAAGTGGCTACACCTTC.

The rearrangement uses TRBV19 and TRBJ2-1; D might be TRBD2 (5 bases). Germline CDR1 and CDR2: LNHDA and SQIVND (reference sequence). This CDR3 is 15 amino acids long. Trimming shortened V by 7 bases and J by 2 bases, and 15 bases separated the two germline ends. CDR3 coding DNA: TGTGCCAGTACCGCCCGGTCGCGGGCCTACAATGAGCAGTTCTTC. This codes for CASTARSRAYNEQFF.

The chain employs TRBV4-1 and TRBJ1-2; no firm D call. The CDR3 contains 13 residues. From germline, CDR1 is MGHRA and CDR2 YSYEKL. Trimming cost V 0 bases and J 8 bases, with 10 bases left between them. CDR3 coding DNA: TGCGCCAGCAGCCAAGAGTTCCGTCGGGGCTACACCTTC. Its translation is CASSQEFRRGYTF.

This chain joins TRBV18 and TRBJ1-1; the D is unclear. V was clipped by 8 bases and J by 8 bases, with 24 bases between them. This CDR3 is 15 amino acids long. CDR1 KGHSH and CDR2 LQKENI come from the germline V gene. The CDR3 loop is CASKGGLNEQIEAFF. In DNA, the CDR3 is TGTGCCAGCAAGGGAGGACTGAATGAACAGATCGAAGCTTTCTTT.

V is TRBV7-9 and J is TRBJ2-5; D uncertain. The CDR3 has 13 amino acids. Trimming cost V 1 base and J 5 bases, with 8 bases left between them. Looked up from germline, CDR1 is SEHNR and CDR2 is FQNEAQ (reference sequence). The DNA for the CDR3 is TGTGCCAGCAGCTTAGGCTCCGGGGAGACCCAGTACTTC. Translated, it gives CASSLGSGETQYF.

V and J are TRBV5-1 and TRBJ2-6, with TRBD2 matching over 11 bases. V dropped 1 base and J dropped 3; count of bases not matched to a gene: 3. The CDR3 spans 17 residues. Germline-derived CDR1 and CDR2 are SGHRS and YFSETQ. The CDR3 nucleotides read TGCGCCAGCAGCTTGTTAGCGGGGGGGATTGGGGCCAACGTCCTGACTTTC. Protein sequence: CASSLLAGGIGANVLTF. Variable domain in full (rest from reference TRBV5-1 and TRBJ2-6): KAGVTQTPRYLIKTRGQQVTLSCSPISGHRSVSWYQQTPGQGLQFLFEYFSETQRNKGNFPGRFSGRQFSNSRSEMNVSTLELGDSALYLCASSLLAGGIGANVLTFGAGSRLTVL.